This is a list of T cell receptor beta chains from one sample in a study of vaccination effects on CD4 cells after COVID-19. Antigens for these TCRs are unknown. Using immunoSEQ multiplex PCR, the repertoire was profiled, and TCRdb retains in-frame clones only, with some absent. Found here are roughly 50,000 clones, nearly 80% of them singletons; the top ten hold 6%. The sequencing used CD4+ T cells from PBMCs cultured with HCoV-OC43 spike peptides, collected before COVID-19 vaccination. These receptors came from a human donor who received a COVID-19 vaccine. The CDR3 runs from the conserved cysteine through the conserved F or W. A D gene is named only where the DNA matches it firmly. Only part of the rows carry a size: once, few, many, or a class if the clone is expanded.

CDR3 DNA	CDR3 protein	D gene	clone size	V gene	J gene
TGTGCCAGCAGTTTACCGACAGGGTCGGGCTATGGCTACACCTTC	CASSLPTGSGYGYTF	TRBD1	-	TRBV28	TRBJ1-2
TGTGCCAGCAGCTTAAAGCCCCCCCTACTAGCGGGCACAGATACGCAGTATTTT	CASSLKPPLLAGTDTQYF	TRBD2	-	TRBV7-3	TRBJ2-3
TGTGCCAGCAGCTTAGTCGGACTGCAAGAGACCCAGTACTTC	CASSLVGLQETQYF	-	once	TRBV7-2	TRBJ2-5
TGCGCCAGCAGCTTGGCAGGGGACGGCTACACCTTC	CASSLAGDGYTF	-	-	TRBV5-1	TRBJ1-2
TGTGCCAGCTCCCCCCCTAGCGGGAGGAACACCGGGGAGCTGTTTTTT	CASSPPSGRNTGELFF	TRBD2	once	TRBV18	TRBJ2-2
TGTGCCAGCAGTTTACAGGGAGTAGGTGAAGCTTTCTTT	CASSLQGVGEAFF	-	-	TRBV12-3/TRBV12-4	TRBJ1-1
TGCGGTCCTCCTACCCGTCGGGGGTCTGGAAACACCATATATTTT	CGPPTRRGSGNTIYF	-	-	TRBV5-1	TRBJ1-3
TGCGCCAGCAGCTTAGACCTCACCGGGGAGCTGTTTTTT	CASSLDLTGELFF	-	-	TRBV5-1	TRBJ2-2
TGTGCCAGCAGCGTAGGGCGGAGCATGAACACTGAAGCTTTCTTT	CASSVGRSMNTEAFF	-	few	TRBV9	TRBJ1-1
TGTGCCAGCAGCTTGGGTCCCTCGCTTTCTAACTATGGCTACACCTTC	CASSLGPSLSNYGYTF	-	-	TRBV5-5	TRBJ1-2
TGTGCCAGCTCTCGGGGCGCGATCTCCTACAATGAGCAGTTCTTC	CASSRGAISYNEQFF	-	-	TRBV6-5	TRBJ2-1
TGTGCCAGCAGTGAACAGGGTATGAACACTGAAGCTTTCTTT	CASSEQGMNTEAFF	-	-	TRBV2	TRBJ1-1
TGTGCCAGCAGTGAATTGGGGACAGGGCCTGGCTACACCTTC	CASSELGTGPGYTF	TRBD1	many	TRBV2	TRBJ1-2
TGTGCCAGCAGCGTAGGGGGAGTGAGCGGAAAACTGTTTTTT	CASSVGGVSGKLFF	-	-	TRBV9	TRBJ1-4
TGTGCCAGCAGTACGGTCGGGACCTCGGAGACCCAGTACTTC	CASSTVGTSETQYF	-	-	TRBV6-5	TRBJ2-5
TGTGCCAGCAGCAAACCACAGGGGATTAGCAATCAGCCCCAGCATTTT	CASSKPQGISNQPQHF	TRBD1	-	TRBV7-2	TRBJ1-5
TGTGCCAGCGAACGGACCGACTATGGCTACACCTTC	CASERTDYGYTF	-	-	TRBV28	TRBJ1-2
TGTGCCTGGAGTGACGGCTGGTCGCTAGCGGGCCCAGCTAGTCCCCAGTACTTC	CAWSDGWSLAGPASPQYF	TRBD2	-	TRBV30	TRBJ2-5
TGTGCCAGCAGCGCCCGACAGGGGAGCAATCAGCCCCAGCATTTT	CASSARQGSNQPQHF	TRBD1	-	TRBV3-1/TRBV3-2	TRBJ1-5
TGTGCCAGCAGTCAGGGGGGGTCCTCAGATACGCAGTATTTT	CASSQGGSSDTQYF	-	-	TRBV6-5	TRBJ2-3
TGTGCCAGCTCACCAACGACCAGTGGAAACACCATATATTTT	CASSPTTSGNTIYF	-	-	TRBV18	TRBJ1-3
TGCGCCAGCAGCCAAGTAAGAGCAGGGCCGGGAAACACCATATATTTT	CASSQVRAGPGNTIYF	-	-	TRBV4-1	TRBJ1-3
TGCGCCAGCAGCCTACGGTGGCAAGAGACCCAGTACTTC	CASSLRWQETQYF	-	-	TRBV5-1	TRBJ2-5
TGTGCCAGCAGTGAATTGACGGGAGGTCAGCCCCAGCATTTT	CASSELTGGQPQHF	-	-	TRBV2	TRBJ1-5
TGTGCCAGTAAGGTACAGCCTAACACCGGGGAGCTGTTTTTT	CASKVQPNTGELFF	-	once	TRBV19	TRBJ2-2
TGCAGCGTTGAAGAAGTGGCAGGGAACTATGGCTACACCTTC	CSVEEVAGNYGYTF	-	once	TRBV29-1	TRBJ1-2
TGCGCCAGCAGTACTATCGGGACTAGCGGGTCAGATACGCAGTATTTT	CASSTIGTSGSDTQYF	TRBD2	-	TRBV5-1	TRBJ2-3
TGTGCCAGCAGGGCCAACGGAGGAGGGAGTGGCTACACCTTC	CASRANGGGSGYTF	-	few	TRBV25-1	TRBJ1-2
TGTGCCTGGGTCCCCGCGGGACACCCGAACACTGAAGCTTTCTTT	CAWVPAGHPNTEAFF	-	-	TRBV30	TRBJ1-1
TGCGCCAGCAGTCAACAGTCTATCCAAGAGACCCAGTACTTC	CASSQQSIQETQYF	-	once	TRBV5-1	TRBJ2-5
TGTGCCAGCAGTGAAGTTCCGGGACAGGCTTTGGGACTTTCGGAAGCTTTCTTT	CASSEVPGQALGLSEAFF	TRBD1	-	TRBV6-1	TRBJ1-1
TGTGCCAGCTCAAACCAGAGACCGGGCCCAGATACGCAGTATTTT	CASSNQRPGPDTQYF	-	-	TRBV18	TRBJ2-3
TGCGCCAGCAGCTTGAGGGGAGGAGCAACTAATGAAAAACTGTTTTTT	CASSLRGGATNEKLFF	-	-	TRBV5-1	TRBJ1-4
TGTGCCACCAGTGATGTCAGAAATAATTCACCCCTCCACTTT	CATSDVRNNSPLHF	-	-	TRBV24-1	TRBJ1-6
TGTGCCAGTAGTCTCCAGTATAGGATGGGTAGGGAGACCCAGTACTTC	CASSLQYRMGRETQYF	-	-	TRBV19	TRBJ2-5
TGTGCCAGCAGCCAAGCCGACAGGAGGGCAAAACTGTTTTTT	CASSQADRRAKLFF	-	-	TRBV14	TRBJ1-4
TGCGCCAGCAGCTTTTACAGGGCCACTGAAGCTTTCTTT	CASSFYRATEAFF	-	-	TRBV5-1	TRBJ1-1
TGTGCCAGCAGTGCCCGGGACGGGACTGGTCAGCCCCAGCATTTT	CASSARDGTGQPQHF	-	-	TRBV2	TRBJ1-5
TGTGCCAGCAGCAGTACAGGGGGCCAGTACAATGAGCAGTTCTTC	CASSSTGGQYNEQFF	TRBD1	-	TRBV5-6	TRBJ2-1
TGTGCCAGCAGTTTGCACCCGGGGACAGACTATGGCTACACCTTC	CASSLHPGTDYGYTF	TRBD1	few	TRBV6-6	TRBJ1-2
TGTGCCAGTAGTACCAGACAGGGGGCCTCCTACAATGAGCAGTTCTTC	CASSTRQGASYNEQFF	TRBD1	few	TRBV19	TRBJ2-1
TGTGCCAGCAGCCCCTTGGACAGGGGGAACACCATATATTTT	CASSPLDRGNTIYF	TRBD1	-	TRBV3-1/TRBV3-2	TRBJ1-3
TGTGCCAGCAGTTTATACGGGAGCAATCAGCCCCAGCATTTT	CASSLYGSNQPQHF	-	-	TRBV28	TRBJ1-5
TGTGCCAGCAGCTCGGGACTAGCGGGTACCGGGGAGCTGTTTTTT	CASSSGLAGTGELFF	TRBD2	-	TRBV7-3	TRBJ2-2
TGTGCCAGCAGTTTATTCGCCAGCGGATATACTAAGGGGGCATCTTGGAACACTGAAGCTTTCTTT	CASSLFASGYTKGASWNTEAFF	TRBD1	-	TRBV27	TRBJ1-1
TGTGCCAGTCAAGGGAGGTCGGAGACCCAGTACTTC	CASQGRSETQYF	-	-	TRBV19	TRBJ2-5
TGTGCCAGCAGCACAAGTCTCGTCGATACGCAGTATTTT	CASSTSLVDTQYF	-	-	TRBV7-3	TRBJ2-3
TGCGCCAGCAGCTTTAGGGGGGGCCAAGAGACCCAGTACTTC	CASSFRGGQETQYF	-	-	TRBV5-1	TRBJ2-5
TGTGCCAGCAGCCAAGGCGCCTTCACAGATACGCAGTATTTT	CASSQGAFTDTQYF	-	-	TRBV14	TRBJ2-3
TGTGCCAGTAGTTCGGGACAGGGGGCGAACACCATATATTTT	CASSSGQGANTIYF	TRBD1	-	TRBV19	TRBJ1-3
TGTGCCAGCCCAACCATGGGCGCGAGTACATACCAAGAGACCCAGTACTTC	CASPTMGASTYQETQYF	-	-	TRBV5-8	TRBJ2-5
TGTGCCAGCAAAGGGGCAAGCCAAGAGACCCAGTACTTC	CASKGASQETQYF	-	-	TRBV7-7	TRBJ2-5
TGTGCCAGTAGTACCACTCAGGGTTACTATGGCTACACCTTC	CASSTTQGYYGYTF	-	-	TRBV19	TRBJ1-2
TGCGCCAGCAGTGAGTTTTCCGGCAATCAGCCCCAGCATTTT	CASSEFSGNQPQHF	-	-	TRBV10-2	TRBJ1-5
TGTGCCAGCAGCCAAGTCATCGGGGGTTCGGACTATGGCTACACCTTC	CASSQVIGGSDYGYTF	-	once	TRBV14	TRBJ1-2
TGTGCCAGCAGTTTATCCGGGACAGGGTATGGCTACACCTTC	CASSLSGTGYGYTF	TRBD1	-	TRBV28	TRBJ1-2
TGTGCTTGCCACCCGGGACAGAGCACTGAAGCTTTCTTT	CACHPGQSTEAFF	TRBD1	-	TRBV30	TRBJ1-1
TGTGCCAGCAGTACAGGGGATCAGCCCCAGCATTTT	CASSTGDQPQHF	TRBD1	-	TRBV28	TRBJ1-5